The clone carrying this T cell receptor beta chain has at least ten counts. No antigen is known for it. A junction end diverges from the germline sequence, so it may reflect a read error. The sample is drawn from a study of read filtering for tumor transcriptome and immune sequencing. Study-wide context: The cohort had roughly 16 men and approximately 13 women aged roughly 47 to 90, mean about 68 years. RNA-seq yielded only about 75 to 1273 TCR reads, IR-seq about 4.05 to 11 million. Study results and caveats: Without single-read clonotypes, shared clonotype proportions correlated more between IR-seq and RNA-seq. The sorted CD138-negative fraction was a mixed bone marrow immune population, not purified T cells.

Per germline, CDR1 SGHRS and CDR2 YFSETQ. This CDR3 contains 13 residues. This library used 300 to 450 ng RNA and molecular barcoded adaptors spanning alpha/delta and beta/gamma chains. TCRdb re-called the reads with MiXCR, one entry per CDR3 protein. The repertoire has 75,000 to 95,000 distinct CDR3 sequences, 20% to 25% of them found once; the top ten carry about an eighth. This chain uses TRBV5-1 with TRBJ1-1, with D maybe TRBD1 (6 bases). This TCR was recovered from a donor aged 40 or older with multiple myeloma. The sequenced material came from a population of CD138-negative cells sorted from bone marrow. CDR3 coding DNA: TGTGCCAGCAGCTCGACAGGCGGAACTGAAGCTTTCTTT. It translates to CASSSTGGTEAFF.